Listed below are T cell receptor beta chains from one sample, sequenced in a study of OX40 agonist ivuxolimab in advanced cancers. Clones were read by immunoSEQ multiplex PCR, and TCRdb kept only the in-frame ones, dropping some. The sample holds 71,000 or so clones, 86% seen once. The specimen comprised CD4+ or CD8+ T cells sorted from blood, sampled in a trial of the OX40 agonist ivuxolimab. The receptors shown here come from an adult with an advanced solid tumor such as melanoma, head and neck, liver or kidney cancer. Each CDR3 is given with its conserved first and last residue. A D gene is named only where the DNA matches it firmly.

>TRBJ2-5|-|13|TRBV21-1
TGTGCCACCGGCCAGACTCTAGCGGGGACCCAGTACTTC
CATGQTLAGTQYF
>TRBJ2-1|-|16|TRBV28
TGTGCCAGCAGGCCTACACGGGGGTTGCCCTACAATGAGCAGTTCTTC
CASRPTRGLPYNEQFF
>TRBJ2-5|TRBD2|16|TRBV4-3
TGCGCCAGCAGCCAGTCCCCCACTAGCGGGAGAGAGACCCAGTACTTC
CASSQSPTSGRETQYF
>TRBJ1-2|-|13|TRBV28
TGTGCCAGCAGTTCTTTGAGGGTTTGGGGCTACACCTTC
CASSSLRVWGYTF
>TRBJ2-7|TRBD1|14|TRBV6-1
TGTGCCAGCAAGGGACAGGGAATCTCCTACGAGCAGTACTTC
CASKGQGISYEQYF
>TRBJ2-5|-|14|TRBV27
TGTGCCAGCCCCCCCGGACGGGAGAAAGAGACCCAGTACTTC
CASPPGREKETQYF
>TRBJ2-1|TRBD2|13|TRBV27
TGTGCCAGCAGTTTAGCCGGGACTAGCGTGCCGTTCTTC
CASSLAGTSVPFF
>TRBJ2-3|-|12|TRBV7-2
TGTGCCAGCAGCCCGGTTGCCGGTACGCAGTATTTT
CASSPVAGTQYF
>TRBJ1-2|-|12|TRBV28
TGTGCCAGCAGTTTCTACAACTATGGCTACACCTTC
CASSFYNYGYTF
>TRBJ2-3|TRBD2|14|TRBV5-1
TGCGCCAGCAGCCCCGGGACTAGCCCCGATACGCAGTATTTT
CASSPGTSPDTQYF
>TRBJ2-1|TRBD2|17|TRBV19
TGTGCCAGTAGTGAGGGACTAGCGGGAGGGATCTACAATGAGCAGTTCTTC
CASSEGLAGGIYNEQFF
>TRBJ1-3|-|14|TRBV19
TGTGCCAGTAGTACAACACGGACTGGAAACACCATATATTTT
CASSTTRTGNTIYF
>TRBJ2-7|TRBD1|15|TRBV19
TGTGCCAGTAGTATCCAGACAGGGACAAACTACGAGCAGTACTTC
CASSIQTGTNYEQYF
>TRBJ2-7|-|15|TRBV6-6
TGTGCCAGCAGATCCGACCATCCAAGCTCCTACGAGCAGTACTTC
CASRSDHPSSYEQYF
>TRBJ2-1|-|14|TRBV7-3
TGTGCCAGCAGCTTAAACGAGGGTCTCAATGAGCAGTTCTTC
CASSLNEGLNEQFF
>TRBJ2-3|TRBD1|15|TRBV2
TGTGCCAGCGGACAGGGGGCGCATAGCACAGATACGCAGTATTTT
CASGQGAHSTDTQYF
>TRBJ2-3|-|15|TRBV7-9
TGTGCCAGCAGCTTAGGGTCAGGGCACACAGATACGCAGTATTTT
CASSLGSGHTDTQYF
>TRBJ1-2|-|13|TRBV6-6
TGTGCCAGCAGCCAGACAGGCGCTTATGGCTACACCTTC
CASSQTGAYGYTF
>TRBJ1-4|-|14|TRBV5-1
TGCGCCAGCAGCTTGGGTCGGGTAACGGAAAAACTGTTTTTT
CASSLGRVTEKLFF
>TRBJ2-7|-|18|TRBV21-1
TGTGCCAGCAGCACAAAGTGGCGCCGGGAGGGATACTCCTACGAGCAGTACTTC
CASSTKWRREGYSYEQYF
>TRBJ1-2|-|13|TRBV28
TGTGCCAGCAGTTCTATTCAGGAGCATGGCTACACCTTC
CASSSIQEHGYTF
>TRBJ2-7|-|14|TRBV2
TGTGCCAGCAGTGAAGAGTGGGGGCCCTACGAGCAGTACTTC
CASSEEWGPYEQYF
>TRBJ2-2|-|14|TRBV2
TGTGCCAGCAGTGAAGGCAGGGTTGCCGGGGAGCTGTTTTTT
CASSEGRVAGELFF
>TRBJ2-1|TRBD2|14|TRBV7-9
TGTGCCAGCAGCTTGGCGGGAGGACACAATGAGCAGTTCTTC
CASSLAGGHNEQFF
>TRBJ2-7|TRBD1|14|TRBV25-1
TGTGCCAGCAGTGAATGGACAGGGGCGGAAGAGCAGTACTTC
CASSEWTGAEEQYF
>TRBJ2-5|-|13|TRBV19
TGTGCCAGTAGTCGGACCAGCCAAGAGACCCAGTACTTC
CASSRTSQETQYF